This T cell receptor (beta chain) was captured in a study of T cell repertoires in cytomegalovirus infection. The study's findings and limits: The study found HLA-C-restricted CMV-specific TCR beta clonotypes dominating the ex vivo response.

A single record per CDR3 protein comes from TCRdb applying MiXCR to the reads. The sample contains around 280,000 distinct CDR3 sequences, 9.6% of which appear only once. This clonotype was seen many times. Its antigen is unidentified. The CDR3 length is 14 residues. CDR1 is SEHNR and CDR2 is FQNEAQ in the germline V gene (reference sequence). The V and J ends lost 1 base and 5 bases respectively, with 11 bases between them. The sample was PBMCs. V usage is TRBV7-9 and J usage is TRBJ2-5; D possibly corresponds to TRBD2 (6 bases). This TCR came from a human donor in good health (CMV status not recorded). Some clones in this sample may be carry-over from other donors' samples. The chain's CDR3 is CASSLVRELETQYF. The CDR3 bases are TGTGCCAGCAGCTTAGTCCGGGAGTTGGAGACCCAGTACTTC.